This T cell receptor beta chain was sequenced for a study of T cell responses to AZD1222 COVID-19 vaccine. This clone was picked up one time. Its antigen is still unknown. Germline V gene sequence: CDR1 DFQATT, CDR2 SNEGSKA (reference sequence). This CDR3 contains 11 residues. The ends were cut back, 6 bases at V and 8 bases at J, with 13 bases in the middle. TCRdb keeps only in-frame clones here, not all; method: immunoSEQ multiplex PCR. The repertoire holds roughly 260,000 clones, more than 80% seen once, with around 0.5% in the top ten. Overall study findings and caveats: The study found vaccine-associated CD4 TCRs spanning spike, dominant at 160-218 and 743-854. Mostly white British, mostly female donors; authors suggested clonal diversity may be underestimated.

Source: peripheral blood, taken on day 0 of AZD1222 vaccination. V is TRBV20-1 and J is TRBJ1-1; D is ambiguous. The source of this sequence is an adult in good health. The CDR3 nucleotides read TGCAGTGCCCTAGGAGTGTTGGAAGCTTTCTTT. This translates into CSALGVLEAFF.